These 25 T cell receptor beta chains were sequenced from one sample in a study of human T cells and chemical hapten exposure (TCRdb year 2021). The time point label corresponds to: pre-sensitization, week 0. What the treatment or condition label conveys for this sample: therapeutic diphenylcyclopropenone sensitization with weekly scalp DPC. The library was generated by RACE. The run used a NextSeq 500. TCRdb reprocessed the public reads (quality trimming at Q25 with fastp, clone calling with MiXCR) and kept in-frame beta chains. Each entry is one CDR3 protein sequence, shown with its most common DNA and genes. The sample table lists more than 250,000 distinct CDR3 sequences, about 9% of them with a count of one. Together, the top ten hold 2% to 2.5% of the sample. Specimen: whole blood, collected in connection with sensitization to the hapten diphenylcyclopropenone (DPC). Every receptor here comes from a woman aged 40 to 50 with alopecia areata. Some clones in this sample may be carry-over from other donors' samples.

The chain carries TRBV7-2 and TRBJ1-2; the match to TRBD1 covers 10 bases. The V gene's germline CDR1 is SGHTA and CDR2 FQGNSA. The V gene end was trimmed by 4 bases and the J gene end by 5 bases; junction bases not matched to a gene: 7. The CDR3 spans 15 residues. CDR3 coding DNA: TGTGCCAGCAGCTCTCCCGGGACAGGGGAGTATGGCTACACCTTC. It is translated as CASSSPGTGEYGYTF.

This clonotype came up many times. The chain carries TRBV20-1 and TRBJ2-5; D is possibly TRBD1 or TRBD2 (5 bases each). Trimming removed 7 bases at V and 4 bases at J, with 13 bases between. The CDR3 runs to 12 residues. Per germline, CDR1 DFQATT and CDR2 SNEGSKA (reference sequence). Here the CDR3 reads CSGNGAAETQYF. Here the CDR3 DNA reads TGCAGTGGTAACGGGGCTGCAGAGACCCAGTACTTC.

This chain uses TRBV7-8 with TRBJ2-1, with a possible D match to TRBD1 (5 bases). The V gene lost 1 base and the J gene lost 0 bases, with 13 bases spanning the gap. CDR1 and CDR2 from the germline V gene are SGHVS and FQNEAQ. The CDR3 totals 17 residues. CDR3: CASSLGTGVPSYNEQFF. In DNA, the CDR3 is TGTGCCAGCAGCTTAGGCACAGGCGTACCCTCCTACAATGAGCAGTTCTTC. Full variable domain (remainder filled in from reference TRBV7-8 and TRBJ2-1): GAGVSQSPRYKVAKRGQDVALRCDPISGHVSLFWYQQALGQGPEFLTYFQNEAQLDKSGLPSDRFFAERPEGSVSTLKIQRTQQEDSAVYLCASSLGTGVPSYNEQFFGPGTRLTVL.

Many counts were recorded for this clonotype. The gene calls are TRBV5-1 and TRBJ2-7; 8 bases align to TRBD1. CDR3 length: 13 amino acids. The V gene's germline CDR1 is SGHRS and CDR2 YFSETQ. Trimming took 0 bases from V and 4 from J; bases not matched to a gene: 0. CDR3 DNA sequence: TGCGCCAGCAGCTTGGGGGACAGGTACGAGCAGTACTTC. Protein: CASSLGDRYEQYF.

This clonotype was counted many times. The chain has TRBV20-1 and TRBJ2-7; 10 bases agree with TRBD2. V shed 6 bases and J 0 bases; nucleotides not matched to a gene: 17. The CDR3 loop spans 18 amino acids. CDR1 is DFQATT and CDR2 is SNEGSKA in the germline V gene (reference sequence). For the CDR3, the DNA is TGCAGTGCCCCAGTCCAGTTCCAGCGGGAGGGCCGCTCCTACGAGCAGTACTTC. It yields the protein CSAPVQFQREGRSYEQYF.

The chain recombines TRBV25-1 with TRBJ2-5, with D uncertain. Germline values: CDR1 MGHDK, CDR2 SYGVNS. The CDR3 extends over 13 amino acids. Deletions cut 4 bases from V and 4 bases from J, with 10 bases between. The chain's CDR3 is CASSGPSGETQYF. CDR3 nucleotide sequence: TGTGCCAGCAGTGGCCCTAGTGGAGAGACCCAGTACTTC.

This clonotype was counted a few times. The chain couples TRBV6-2 or TRBV6-3 to TRBJ2-5, with TRBD2 identical over 7 bases. V gave up 7 bases and J gave up 3 bases; unmatched junction bases: 8. This CDR3 has 14 residues. Germline V lookup: CDR1 MNHEY, CDR2 SVGEGT. CDR3 bases: TGTGCCAGCACCCTAACGGGAGGTGAAGAGACCCAGTACTTC. Encoded protein: CASTLTGGEETQYF.

This clonotype was observed at least ten times. V and J are TRBV28 and TRBJ2-6; tentatively, D is TRBD1 or TRBD2 (6 bases each). Germline CDR1 MDHEN, CDR2 SYDVKM. Deletions cut 2 bases from V and 4 bases from J, with 24 bases between. The CDR3 contains 20 residues. The CDR3 DNA reads as TGTGCCAGCAGTTTAAGCCGCGGGGACACGCACCCGGGCGGGGCCAACGTCCTGACTTTC. Translating gives CASSLSRGDTHPGGANVLTF.

This clonotype showed up just a few times. CDR3 region: CASSQDSWAGELFF. In nucleotides, the CDR3 is TGTGCCAGCAGCCAAGATAGCTGGGCCGGGGAGCTGTTTTTT. The chain joins TRBV14 to TRBJ2-2; D not resolved. CDR1 is SGHDN, CDR2 FVKESK, per germline. CDR3 length: 14 amino acids. The germline V and J ends were trimmed by 0 bases and 6 bases, with 8 bases remaining between them.

The chain links TRBV20-1 to TRBJ2-2; D call uncertain. The CDR3 covers 15 residues. Trimming took off 0 bases at V and 3 bases at J, with 11 bases between the two ends. The germline V gene has CDR1 DFQATT and CDR2 SNEGSKA (reference sequence). Here the CDR3 DNA reads TGCAGTGCTAGAGATTCTCGCCAATACACCGGGGAGCTGTTTTTT. Protein product: CSARDSRQYTGELFF.

This clonotype was observed a few times. The chain couples TRBV5-1 to TRBJ2-3, with D tentatively TRBD2 (5 bases). V lost 3 bases to trimming and J lost 0 bases, with 8 bases between them. The germline V gene encodes CDR1 SGHRS and CDR2 YFSETQ. The CDR3 consists of 14 residues. CDR3 in amino acids: CASSSRTSTDTQYF. The CDR3, as DNA: TGCGCCAGCAGCTCTCGGACTAGCACAGATACGCAGTATTTT.

There are a few counts of this clonotype. J is TRBJ1-4 and V is TRBV20-1; 7 bases fit TRBD1. J lost 0 bases, V lost 1 base, and 5 bases had no gene match. This CDR3 spans 16 amino acids. Germline V gene sequence: CDR1 DFQATT, CDR2 SNEGSKA (reference sequence). CDR3 loop: CSARVGTAATNEKLFF. The CDR3 coding sequence is TGCAGTGCTAGAGTTGGGACAGCTGCAACTAATGAAAAACTGTTTTTT.

The sample holds a few counts of this clonotype. This chain links TRBV18 with TRBJ2-5, with D unresolved. The CDR3 sequence is 11 residues long. V shed 9 bases and J shed 5 bases, with 10 bases lying between them. Germline V lookup: CDR1 KGHSH, CDR2 LQKENI. CDR3 region: CASSNGETQYF. In DNA, the CDR3 is TGTGCCAGTTCGAACGGTGAGACCCAGTACTTC.

This clonotype has a handful of counts. CDR3 sequence: CASSYGAETQYF. The CDR3 DNA follows: TGTGCCAGCAGTTACGGAGCGGAGACCCAGTACTTC. The rearrangement uses TRBV6-5 and TRBJ2-5; no clear D. Germline values: CDR1 MNHEY, CDR2 SVGAGI. The CDR3 length is 12 residues. Trimming removed 2 bases from V and 5 bases from J, with 6 bases in between.

The chain carries TRBV6-2 or TRBV6-3 and TRBJ2-3; D may match TRBD1 or TRBD2 (5 bases each). CDR1 is MNHEY and CDR2 is SVGEGT in the germline V gene. With 4 bases removed from V and 3 bases from J, the gap between germline ends came to 14 bases. The CDR3 extends over 15 amino acids. The CDR3 region has the DNA TGTGCCAGCAGTTCAGGGACGCTCAGGACAGATACGCAGTATTTT. Its translation: CASSSGTLRTDTQYF.

This clonotype was counted at least ten times. The chain has TRBV12-3 or TRBV12-4 and TRBJ1-2; D is possibly TRBD1 (6 bases). This CDR3 spans 12 amino acids. V was trimmed by 5 bases and J by 8 bases, leaving 12 bases between them. The CDR3, as DNA: TGTGCCAGCAGTCCGCAGGGGCTGGGCTACACCTTC. The encoded protein is CASSPQGLGYTF.

V and J are TRBV21-1 and TRBJ1-2; the table's D call of TRBD1 was not tested on the DNA. TRBV21-1 is a documented pseudogene. The CDR3 is 13 amino acids. The CDR3 loop is CASTGTGFSGYTF. CDR3 DNA: TGTGCCAGCACCGGGACAGGGTTTAGTGGCTACACCTTC.

This clonotype was counted only a few times. The CDR3 DNA reads TGTGCCACCAGCAGAGACCCAGGAGGCTACAATGAGCAGTTCTTC. Its translation is CATSRDPGGYNEQFF. The chain carries TRBV15 and TRBJ2-1; a weak D match, TRBD2 (5 bases). The CDR3 totals 15 residues. Germline assignment: CDR1 LNHNV and CDR2 YYDKDF (reference sequence). V lost 0 bases, J lost 3 bases, and 9 bases lay in between. Looking up the rest from reference TRBV15 and TRBJ2-1 gives the full variable domain: DAMVIQNPRYQVTQFGKPVTLSCSQTLNHNVMYWYQQKSSQAPKLLFHYYDKDFNNEADTPDNFQSRRPNTSFCFLDIRSPGLGDTAMYLCATSRDPGGYNEQFFGPGTRLTVL.

In its sample, this clonotype was seen a few times. This chain connects TRBV5-1 to TRBJ2-3; 8 bases match TRBD1. Trimming took 4 bases from V and 4 from J; bases not matched to a gene: 8. The germline V gene has CDR1 SGHRS and CDR2 YFSETQ. The CDR3 is made up of 15 amino acids. The CDR3 reads CASSGGGQGPDTQYF. The CDR3 nucleotides read TGCGCCAGCAGCGGAGGAGGACAGGGTCCAGATACGCAGTATTTT.

The chain combines TRBV28 with TRBJ1-1; 7 nucleotides agree with TRBD1. This CDR3 comprises 16 residues. Germline-derived CDR1 and CDR2 are MDHEN and SYDVKM. Trimming removed 5 bases from V and 1 base from J; junction bases left unmatched: 10. DNA for the CDR3: TGTGCCAGCAGTCCCCGGGCAGGGGGGAGGAACACTGAAGCTTTCTTT. It translates to CASSPRAGGRNTEAFF.

The chain employs TRBV5-1 and TRBJ2-7; 15 nucleotides line up with TRBD2. CDR1 SGHRS and CDR2 YFSETQ come from the germline V gene. After removal of 4 bases from V and 6 bases from J, the junction contained 5 bases not matched to a gene. The CDR3 extends over 15 amino acids. Here the CDR3 DNA reads TGCGCCAGCAGCATGGTGGGACTAGCGGGAGGCGAGCAGTACTTC. It translates to CASSMVGLAGGEQYF. Full variable domain (outside the CDR3, taken from reference TRBV5-1 and TRBJ2-7): KAGVTQTPRYLIKTRGQQVTLSCSPISGHRSVSWYQQTPGQGLQFLFEYFSETQRNKGNFPGRFSGRQFSNSRSEMNVSTLELGDSALYLCASSMVGLAGGEQYFGPGTRLTVT.

This clonotype was found many times. This chain connects TRBV9 to TRBJ2-5, with D perhaps TRBD2 (6 bases). V gave up 0 bases and J gave up 4 bases, with 16 bases separating them. This CDR3 has 16 residues. CDR1 is SGDLS, CDR2 YYNGEE, per germline. The CDR3 reads CASSVGANHGGETQYF. The CDR3, as DNA: TGTGCCAGCAGCGTAGGGGCTAACCACGGGGGAGAGACCCAGTACTTC.

This clonotype was detected a few times. This chain uses TRBV20-1 with TRBJ2-2; D ambiguous. Trimming pared 6 bases from V and 7 bases from J, leaving 15 bases between. The CDR3 has 13 residues. Germline values: CDR1 DFQATT, CDR2 SNEGSKA (reference sequence). The CDR3 DNA reads TGCAGTGCCCCGCTCTTCGCGCACGGGGAGCTGTTTTTT. Its protein is CSAPLFAHGELFF.

V gene TRBV6-1 combines with J gene TRBJ2-3; 7 bases align to TRBD2. Germline CDR1 and CDR2: MNHNS and SASEGT. This CDR3 is built from 15 residues. The trim removed 0 bases at V and 1 base at J, leaving 1 base unmatched. The chain's CDR3 is CASSEAGRGTDTQYF. Written as DNA, the CDR3 is TGTGCCAGCAGTGAAGCAGGGAGGGGCACAGATACGCAGTATTTT.

The J gene is TRBJ1-5, the V gene TRBV12-3 or TRBV12-4; D not resolved. The CDR3 length is 12 residues. V was shortened by 3 bases and J by 6 bases, with 6 bases between the two germline ends. CDR3 sequence reads: CASSLLAQPQHF. The CDR3, as DNA: TGTGCCAGCAGTTTGCTTGCTCAGCCCCAGCATTTT.